This T cell receptor beta chain was identified during a study of cytomegalovirus exposure and HLA in healthy donors. General study points: Reportedly, TCR beta sequences accurately predicted HLA-A and HLA-B alleles in most subjects. The authors assumed roughly uniform sequencing depth across donors for presence/absence analyses. The likely origin of a cluster of highly shared sequence variants was a sequencing artifact.

CDR1 and CDR2 from the germline V gene are SGHNT and YYREEE (reference sequence). The germline V and J ends were trimmed by 0 bases and 2 bases, with 6 bases remaining between them. The length of the CDR3 is 14 residues. PCR used 60 Vbeta primers and 13 Jbeta primers. Assay: immunoSEQ multiplex PCR; the TCRdb copy retains only in-frame clones and omits some. The sample table includes more than 70,000 clones. With regard to this clone: Its antigen is still unknown.

The chain joins TRBV5-4 to TRBJ1-3; D not resolved. Sample: PBMCs. The origin of this receptor is a woman aged 60-75 years in good health and CMV-seronegative. The DNA for the CDR3 is TGTGCCAGCAGCTTGGGGGGAGCTGGAAACACCATATATTTT. This sequence encodes CASSLGGAGNTIYF.